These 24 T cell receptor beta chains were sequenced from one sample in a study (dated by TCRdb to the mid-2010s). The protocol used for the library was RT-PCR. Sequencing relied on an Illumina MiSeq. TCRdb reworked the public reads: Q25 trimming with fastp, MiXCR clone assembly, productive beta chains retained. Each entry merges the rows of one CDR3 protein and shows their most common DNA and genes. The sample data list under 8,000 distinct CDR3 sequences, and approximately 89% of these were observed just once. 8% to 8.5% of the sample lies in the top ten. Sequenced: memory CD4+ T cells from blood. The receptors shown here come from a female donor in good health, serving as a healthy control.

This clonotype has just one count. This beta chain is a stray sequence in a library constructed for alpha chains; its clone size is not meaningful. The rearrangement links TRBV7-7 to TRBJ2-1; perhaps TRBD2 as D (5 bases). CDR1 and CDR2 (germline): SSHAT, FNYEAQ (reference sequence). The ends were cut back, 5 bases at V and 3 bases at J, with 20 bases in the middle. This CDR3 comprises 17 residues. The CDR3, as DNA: TGTGCCAGCAGCCCAATCAAGAGGGATGGCGTCTACAATGAGCAGTTCTTC. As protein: CASSPIKRDGVYNEQFF.

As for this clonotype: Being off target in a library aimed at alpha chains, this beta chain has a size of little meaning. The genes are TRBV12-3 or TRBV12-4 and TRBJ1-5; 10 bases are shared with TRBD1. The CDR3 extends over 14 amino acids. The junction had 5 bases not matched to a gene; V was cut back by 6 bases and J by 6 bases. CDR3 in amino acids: CASRSGTGAQPQHF. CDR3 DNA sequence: TGTGCCAGCAGATCTGGGACAGGGGCTCAGCCCCAGCATTTT.

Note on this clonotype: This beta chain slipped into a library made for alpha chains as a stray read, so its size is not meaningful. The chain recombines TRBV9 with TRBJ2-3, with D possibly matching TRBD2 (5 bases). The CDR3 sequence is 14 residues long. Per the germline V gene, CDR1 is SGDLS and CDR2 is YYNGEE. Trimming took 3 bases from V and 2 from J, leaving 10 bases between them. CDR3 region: CASSAPGYTDTQYF. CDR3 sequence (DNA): TGTGCCAGCAGCGCTCCGGGATACACAGATACGCAGTATTTT.

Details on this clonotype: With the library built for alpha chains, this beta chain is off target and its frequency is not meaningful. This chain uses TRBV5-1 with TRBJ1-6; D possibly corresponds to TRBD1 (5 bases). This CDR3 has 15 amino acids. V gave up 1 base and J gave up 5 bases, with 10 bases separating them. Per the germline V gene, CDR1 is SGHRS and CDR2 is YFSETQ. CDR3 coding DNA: TGCGCCAGCAGCTTGATGACAGTCGATAATTCACCCCTCCACTTT. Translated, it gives CASSLMTVDNSPLHF.

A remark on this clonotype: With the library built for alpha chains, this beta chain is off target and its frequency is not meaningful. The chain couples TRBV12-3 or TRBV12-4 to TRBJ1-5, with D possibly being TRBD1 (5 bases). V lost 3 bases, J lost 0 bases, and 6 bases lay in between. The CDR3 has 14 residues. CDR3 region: CASSLGTSNQPQHF. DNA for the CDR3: TGTGCCAGCAGTTTGGGGACTAGCAATCAGCCCCAGCATTTT.

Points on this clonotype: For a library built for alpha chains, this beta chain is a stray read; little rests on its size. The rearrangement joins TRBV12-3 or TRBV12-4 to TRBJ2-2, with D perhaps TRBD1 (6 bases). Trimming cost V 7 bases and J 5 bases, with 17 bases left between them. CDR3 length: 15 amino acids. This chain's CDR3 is CASTPTQGGTGELFF. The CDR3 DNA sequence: TGTGCCAGCACCCCGACCCAAGGGGGTACCGGGGAGCTGTTTTTT.

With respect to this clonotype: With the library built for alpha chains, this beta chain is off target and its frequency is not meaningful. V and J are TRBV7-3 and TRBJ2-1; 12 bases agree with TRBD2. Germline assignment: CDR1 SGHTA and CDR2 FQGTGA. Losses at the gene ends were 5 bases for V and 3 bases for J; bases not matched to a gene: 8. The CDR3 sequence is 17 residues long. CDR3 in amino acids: CASSPAASGRVYNEQFF. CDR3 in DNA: TGTGCCAGCAGCCCCGCGGCTAGCGGGAGGGTCTACAATGAGCAGTTCTTC.

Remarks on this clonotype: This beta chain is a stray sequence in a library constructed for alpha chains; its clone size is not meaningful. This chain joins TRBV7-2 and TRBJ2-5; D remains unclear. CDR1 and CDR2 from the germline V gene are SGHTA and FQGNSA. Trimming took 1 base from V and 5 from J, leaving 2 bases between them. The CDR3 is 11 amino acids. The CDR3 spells CASSLVETQYF. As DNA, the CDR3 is TGTGCCAGCAGCTTAGTGGAGACCCAGTACTTC.

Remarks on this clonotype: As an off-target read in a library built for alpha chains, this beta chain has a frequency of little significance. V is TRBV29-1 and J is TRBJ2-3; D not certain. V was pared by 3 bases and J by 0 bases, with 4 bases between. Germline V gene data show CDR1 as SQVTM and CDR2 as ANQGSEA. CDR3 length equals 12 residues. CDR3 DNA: TGCAGCGTTGAGCCGAGCACAGATACGCAGTATTTT. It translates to CSVEPSTDTQYF.

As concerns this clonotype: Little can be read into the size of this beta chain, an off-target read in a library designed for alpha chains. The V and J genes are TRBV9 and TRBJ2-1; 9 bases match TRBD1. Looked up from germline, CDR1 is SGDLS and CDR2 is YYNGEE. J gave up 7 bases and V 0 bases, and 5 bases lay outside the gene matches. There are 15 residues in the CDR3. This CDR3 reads CASSVGDREWNEQFF. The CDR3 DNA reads TGTGCCAGCAGCGTAGGGGACAGGGAATGGAATGAGCAGTTCTTC. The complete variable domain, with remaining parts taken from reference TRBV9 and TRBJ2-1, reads DSGVTQTPKHLITATGQRVTLRCSPRSGDLSVYWYQQSLDQGLQFLIQYYNGEERAKGNILERFSAQQFPDLHSELNLSSLELGDSALYFCASSVGDREWNEQFFGPGTRLTVL.

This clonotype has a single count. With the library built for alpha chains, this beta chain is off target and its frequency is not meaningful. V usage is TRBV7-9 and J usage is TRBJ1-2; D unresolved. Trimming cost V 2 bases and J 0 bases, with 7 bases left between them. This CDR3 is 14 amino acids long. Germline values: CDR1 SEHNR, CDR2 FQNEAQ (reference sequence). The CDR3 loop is CASSLLQSNYGYTF. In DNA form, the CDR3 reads TGTGCCAGCAGCTTACTACAGTCTAACTATGGCTACACCTTC.

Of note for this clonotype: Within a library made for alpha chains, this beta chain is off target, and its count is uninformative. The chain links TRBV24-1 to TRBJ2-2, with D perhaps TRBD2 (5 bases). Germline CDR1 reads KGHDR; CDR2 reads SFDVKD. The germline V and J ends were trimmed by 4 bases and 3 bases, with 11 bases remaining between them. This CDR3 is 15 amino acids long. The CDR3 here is CATSDRGSYTGELFF. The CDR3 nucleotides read TGTGCCACCAGTGACCGCGGGTCATACACCGGGGAGCTGTTTTTT.

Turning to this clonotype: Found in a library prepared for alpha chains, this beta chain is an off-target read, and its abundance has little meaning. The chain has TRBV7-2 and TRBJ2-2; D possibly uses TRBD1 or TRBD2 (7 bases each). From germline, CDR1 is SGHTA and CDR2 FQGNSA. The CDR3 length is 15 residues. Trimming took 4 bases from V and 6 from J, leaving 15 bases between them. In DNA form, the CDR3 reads TGTGCCAGCAGCTCAGGGGGGGCCAATGCCGGGGAGCTGTTTTTT. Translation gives CASSSGGANAGELFF.

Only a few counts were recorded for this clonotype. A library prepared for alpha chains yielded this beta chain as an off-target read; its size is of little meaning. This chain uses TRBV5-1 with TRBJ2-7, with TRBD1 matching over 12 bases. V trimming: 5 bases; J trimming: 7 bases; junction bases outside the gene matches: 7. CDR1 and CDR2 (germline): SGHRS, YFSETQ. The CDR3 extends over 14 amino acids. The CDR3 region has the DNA TGCGCCAGCAGTTCCGGGACAGGGGGCATGGAGCAGTACTTC. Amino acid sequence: CASSSGTGGMEQYF.

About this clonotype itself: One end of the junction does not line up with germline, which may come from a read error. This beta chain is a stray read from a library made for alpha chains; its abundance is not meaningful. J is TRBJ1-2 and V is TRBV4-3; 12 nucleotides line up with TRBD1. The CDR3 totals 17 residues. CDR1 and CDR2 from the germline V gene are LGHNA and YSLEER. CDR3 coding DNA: TGCGCCAGCAGCCGCACATACCAGGGACAGGGGGCGAGGGCCCTTTTCTTC. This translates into CASSRTYQGQGARALFF.

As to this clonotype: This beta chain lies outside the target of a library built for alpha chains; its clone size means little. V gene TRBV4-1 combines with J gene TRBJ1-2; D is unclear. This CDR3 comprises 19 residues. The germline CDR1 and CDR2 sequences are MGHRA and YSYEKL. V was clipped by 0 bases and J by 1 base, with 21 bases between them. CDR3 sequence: CASSQERYGPDLYNYGYTF. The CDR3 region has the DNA TGCGCCAGCAGCCAAGAGAGGTATGGTCCGGACCTATATAACTATGGCTACACCTTC.

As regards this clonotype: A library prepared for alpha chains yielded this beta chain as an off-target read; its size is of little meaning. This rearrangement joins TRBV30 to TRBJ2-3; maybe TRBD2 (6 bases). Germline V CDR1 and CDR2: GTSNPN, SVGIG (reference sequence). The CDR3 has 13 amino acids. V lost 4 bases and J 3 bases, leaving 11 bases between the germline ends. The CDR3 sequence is CAWTLGGTDTQYF. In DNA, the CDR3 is TGTGCCTGGACCCTGGGGGGTACAGATACGCAGTATTTT.

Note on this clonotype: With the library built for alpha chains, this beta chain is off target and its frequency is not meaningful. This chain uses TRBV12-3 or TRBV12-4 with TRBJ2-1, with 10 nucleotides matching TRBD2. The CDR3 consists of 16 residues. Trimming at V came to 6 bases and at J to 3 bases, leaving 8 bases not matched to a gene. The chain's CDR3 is CASSPPSGSYYNEQFF. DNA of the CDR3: TGTGCCAGCAGCCCTCCTAGCGGGAGTTACTACAATGAGCAGTTCTTC.

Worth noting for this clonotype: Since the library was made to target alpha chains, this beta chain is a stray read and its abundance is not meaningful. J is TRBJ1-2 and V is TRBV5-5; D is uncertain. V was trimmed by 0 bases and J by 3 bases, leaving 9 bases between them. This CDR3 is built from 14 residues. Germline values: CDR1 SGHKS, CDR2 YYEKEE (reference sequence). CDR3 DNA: TGTGCCAGCAGCTTGGCGGACCGAGACTATGGCTACACCTTC. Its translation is CASSLADRDYGYTF.

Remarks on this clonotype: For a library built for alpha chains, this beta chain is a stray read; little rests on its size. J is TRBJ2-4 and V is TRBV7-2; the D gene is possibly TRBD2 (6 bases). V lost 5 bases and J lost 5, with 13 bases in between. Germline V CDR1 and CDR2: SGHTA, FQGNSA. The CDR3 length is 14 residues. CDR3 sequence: CASSRGGWQNIQYF. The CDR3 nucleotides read TGTGCCAGCAGCCGTGGGGGGTGGCAAAACATTCAGTACTTC.

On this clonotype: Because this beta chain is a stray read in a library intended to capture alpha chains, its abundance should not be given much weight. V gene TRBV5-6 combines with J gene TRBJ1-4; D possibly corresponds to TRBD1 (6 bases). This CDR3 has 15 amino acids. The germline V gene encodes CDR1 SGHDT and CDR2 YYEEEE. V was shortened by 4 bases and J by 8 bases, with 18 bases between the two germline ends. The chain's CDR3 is CASSGIQGGGEKLFF. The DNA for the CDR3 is TGTGCCAGCAGCGGAATCCAGGGAGGGGGAGAAAAACTGTTTTTT.

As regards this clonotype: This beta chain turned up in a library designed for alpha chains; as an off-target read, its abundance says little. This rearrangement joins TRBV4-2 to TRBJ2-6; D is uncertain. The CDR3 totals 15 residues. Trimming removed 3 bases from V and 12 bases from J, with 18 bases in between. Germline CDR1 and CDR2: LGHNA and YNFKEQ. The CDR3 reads CASSQGLSEIRVLTF. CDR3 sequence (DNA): TGTGCCAGCAGCCAGGGATTATCCGAGATTCGCGTCCTGACTTTC.

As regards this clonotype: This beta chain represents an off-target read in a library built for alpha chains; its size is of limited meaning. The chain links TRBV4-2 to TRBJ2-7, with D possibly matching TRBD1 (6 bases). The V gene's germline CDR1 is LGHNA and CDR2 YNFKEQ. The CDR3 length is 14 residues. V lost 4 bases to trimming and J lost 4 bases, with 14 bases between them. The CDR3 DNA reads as TGTGCCAGCAGCCGGCAGGGTCAGGGGTACGAGCAGTACTTC. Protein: CASSRQGQGYEQYF.

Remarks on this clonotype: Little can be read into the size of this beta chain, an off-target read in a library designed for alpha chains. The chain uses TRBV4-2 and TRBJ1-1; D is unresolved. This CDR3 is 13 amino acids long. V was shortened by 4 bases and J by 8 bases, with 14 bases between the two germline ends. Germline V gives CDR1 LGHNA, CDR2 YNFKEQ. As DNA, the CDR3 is TGTGCCAGCAGCCGTGAAGATATGACAGAAGCTTTCTTT. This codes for CASSREDMTEAFF.